Listed here are 17 T cell receptor beta chains from one sample, sequenced in a study of cytomegalovirus exposure and HLA in healthy donors. Measured with immunoSEQ multiplex PCR; TCRdb has only the in-frame clones, and not every one. The sample gives 90,000 to 130,000 clones, over 75% of which show up once; roughly 3% is in the top ten. Specimen: PBMCs. These receptors were obtained from a woman in her late teens or twenties in good health and CMV-seronegative.

This clone was counted a few times. The chain combines TRBV6-1 with TRBJ2-3; 10 nucleotides align to TRBD2. V lost 3 bases and J lost 1; bases outside the gene matches: 1. The CDR3 consists of 15 residues. Germline V gives CDR1 MNHNS, CDR2 SASEGT. CDR3 DNA sequence: TGTGCCAGCAGTGACCTAGCGGGGGGCACAGATACGCAGTATTTT. As protein: CASSDLAGGTDTQYF.

V usage is TRBV27 and J usage is TRBJ1-3; D remains ambiguous. Germline values: CDR1 MNHEY, CDR2 SMNVEV (reference sequence). This CDR3 is built from 15 residues. V was pared by 0 bases and J by 0 bases, with 6 bases between. The CDR3 reads CASSLSLFSGNTIYF. The DNA of the CDR3 is TGTGCCAGCAGTTTATCTCTCTTCTCTGGAAACACCATATATTTT.

The chain employs TRBV6-1 and TRBJ1-1, with D possibly TRBD1 on 5 matching bases. The V gene lost 8 bases and the J gene lost 4 bases, with 14 bases spanning the gap. Germline CDR1 is MNHNS and CDR2 is SASEGT. The CDR3 extends over 13 amino acids. For the CDR3, the DNA is TGTGCCAGCGGGGCCGTGGGAACCACTGAAGCTTTCTTT. Its translation is CASGAVGTTEAFF.

CDR3 sequence reads: CASSAGDRAYEQYF. The CDR3 DNA reads as TGCGCCAGCAGCGCCGGGGACAGGGCCTACGAGCAGTACTTC. The chain uses TRBV5-1 and TRBJ2-7, with 9 bases fitting TRBD1. Unmatched junction bases numbered 4, after V lost 4 bases and J lost 2 bases. The V gene's germline CDR1 is SGHRS and CDR2 YFSETQ. The CDR3 runs 14 residues.

The V gene is TRBV18, the J gene TRBJ1-1, with D perhaps TRBD1 (6 bases). From germline, CDR1 is KGHSH and CDR2 LQKENI. V was clipped by 4 bases and J by 0 bases, with 9 bases between them. This CDR3 has 14 amino acids. The CDR3 region is CASSRGHLNTEAFF. The CDR3 bases are TGTGCCAGCTCACGGGGACACCTGAACACTGAAGCTTTCTTT.

The gene calls are TRBV28 and TRBJ1-6, with TRBD1 matching over 8 bases. The CDR3 covers 17 residues. Germline CDR1 and CDR2: MDHEN and SYDVKM. Trimming at V came to 2 bases and at J to 7 bases, leaving 10 bases not matched to a gene. CDR3 DNA: TGTGCCAGCAGTTTAGGATCGACAGGGGTTTACAATTCACCCCTCCACTTT. Protein sequence: CASSLGSTGVYNSPLHF. The full variable domain, in which reference TRBV28 and TRBJ1-6 provide the parts outside the CDR3, is DVKVTQSSRYLVKRTGEKVFLECVQDMDHENMFWYRQDPGLGLRLIYFSYDVKMKEKGDIPEGYSVSREKKERFSLILESASTNQTSMYLCASSLGSTGVYNSPLHFGNGTRLTVT.

The chain links TRBV5-4 to TRBJ1-1; 7 nucleotides align to TRBD1. This CDR3 region has 14 residues. Germline V gives CDR1 SGHNT, CDR2 YYREEE (reference sequence). With 4 bases clipped from V and 4 bases from J, the junction kept 7 bases outside the gene matches. CDR3 nucleotides: TGTGCCAGCAGCGGAAGGGGGCTCGGCACTGAAGCTTTCTTT. The encoded protein is CASSGRGLGTEAFF.

This sequence joins TRBV4-2 and TRBJ2-1; the match to TRBD2 covers 9 bases. CDR1 and CDR2 (germline): LGHNA, YNFKEQ. The CDR3 runs 16 residues. Trimming took 0 bases from V and 3 from J; bases not matched to a gene: 3. The DNA for the CDR3 is TGTGCCAGCAGCCAAGATGGTAGCGGGGGCTACAATGAGCAGTTCTTC. Its protein is CASSQDGSGGYNEQFF.

The V gene is TRBV20-1, the J gene TRBJ2-1; D unclear. The V gene lost 4 bases and the J gene lost 9 bases, with 7 bases spanning the gap. In germline, CDR1 is DFQATT, CDR2 SNEGSKA (reference sequence). The CDR3 loop spans 10 amino acids. CDR3 bases: TGCAGTGCTATAAACGGTGAGCAGTTCTTC. Translating it yields CSAINGEQFF.

The rearrangement links TRBV6-5 to TRBJ2-1; 7 bases agree with TRBD2. V lost 2 bases, J lost 1 base, and 5 bases stayed unmatched. Germline lookup yields CDR1 MNHEY and CDR2 SVGAGI. The CDR3 sequence is 16 residues long. CDR3 bases: TGTGCCAGCAGTTACAGCGGGGAGTCGTCCTACAATGAGCAGTTCTTC. Residues: CASSYSGESSYNEQFF.

This clone was counted a single time. Additional DNA sequences in this sample encode the identical CDR3. This chain uses TRBV18 with TRBJ2-3; 8 nucleotides align to TRBD2. This CDR3 is built from 16 residues. From germline, CDR1 is KGHSH and CDR2 LQKENI. Germline trimming cut 1 base from V and 2 bases from J; bases unmatched to any gene: 5. The CDR3 sequence: CASSPLAGGSTDTQYF. CDR3 sequence (DNA): TGTGCCAGCTCACCACTCGCGGGGGGATCCACAGATACGCAGTATTTT.

V and J are TRBV5-4 and TRBJ1-2, with a weak D call TRBD1 (5 bases). This CDR3 region has 15 residues. Germline CDR1 SGHNT, CDR2 YYREEE (reference sequence). With 4 bases removed from V and 8 bases from J, the gap between germline ends came to 21 bases. CDR3 nucleotides: TGTGCCAGCAGCCCCTTGGTGGGGCGGGGACTCGGCTACACCTTC. Translating gives CASSPLVGRGLGYTF.

The chain combines TRBV5-6 with TRBJ2-1; tentative D call: TRBD2 (6 bases). V lost 1 base to trimming and J lost 2 bases, with 10 bases between them. Germline V CDR1 and CDR2: SGHDT, YYEEEE. CDR3 length: 15 residues. The CDR3 sequence: CASSLIAAPYNEQFF. Written as DNA, the CDR3 is TGTGCCAGCAGCTTGATAGCGGCCCCCTACAATGAGCAGTTCTTC. The variable domain in full, completed from reference TRBV5-6 and TRBJ2-1, reads DAGVTQSPTHLIKTRGQQVTLRCSPKSGHDTVSWYQQALGQGPQFIFQYYEEEERQRGNFPDRFSGHQFPNYSSELNVNALLLGDSALYLCASSLIAAPYNEQFFGPGTRLTVL.

The CDR3 nucleotides read TGTGCCAGCAGCTTACTTGGGACAGGGAACGATGGCTACACCTTC. Protein: CASSLLGTGNDGYTF. The chain links TRBV11-1 to TRBJ1-2; the match to TRBD1 covers 9 bases. This CDR3 is built from 15 residues. J was trimmed by 6 bases and V by 2 bases; bases with no gene match: 7. Per the germline V gene, CDR1 is SGHAT and CDR2 is FQDESV (reference sequence).

In DNA, the CDR3 is TGTGCCAGCAGCTTATTACAGGGGGGGAACACTGAAGCTTTCTTT. This encodes CASSLLQGGNTEAFF. The chain joins TRBV7-6 to TRBJ1-1, with 8 bases identical to TRBD1. V was clipped by 2 bases and J by 1 base; unmatched bases: 3. The CDR3 extends over 15 amino acids. Germline CDR1 reads SGHVS; CDR2 reads FNYEAQ.

The V and J genes are TRBV9 and TRBJ1-2, with 8 bases fitting TRBD1. The CDR3 contains 14 residues. V was pared by 4 bases and J by 7 bases, with 9 bases of the junction left unmatched. Germline lookup yields CDR1 SGDLS and CDR2 YYNGEE. The CDR3, as DNA: TGTGCCAGCAGCCCCGGGGGACAGGCCGGTGGCTACACCTTC. Translating gives CASSPGGQAGGYTF.

This sequence joins TRBV4-1 and TRBJ2-2; 8 bases align to TRBD2. The junction had 10 bases not matched to a gene; V was cut back by 4 bases and J by 0 bases. Germline V gene data show CDR1 as MGHRA and CDR2 as YSYEKL. The CDR3 length is 18 residues. The CDR3 coding sequence is TGCGCCAGCAGCCTGAGGGAAATAGCGGGGACGAACACCGGGGAGCTGTTTTTT. Its protein is CASSLREIAGTNTGELFF.